This T cell receptor beta chain stems from a study of shared clonotypes between healthy human individuals. About the study: CD4 naive and CD4 memory each took three plates per donor, while CD8 naive took two and CD8 memory one. General observations from the study: Represented genetic and exposure-history diversity was restricted by having few donors. Naive subsets generally exceeded memory subsets in estimated richness.

Nashville, Tennessee was home to all donors, each a Caucasian adult. About this clone: Its antigen is unknown.

TCRdb keeps only in-frame clones here, not all; method: immunoSEQ multiplex PCR. The sample shows about 380,000 clones, around 96% of them seen only once. CDR1 is SGDLS, CDR2 YYNGEE, per germline. The CDR3 is 15 amino acids. V was shortened by 4 bases and J by 4 bases, with 14 bases between the two germline ends. The clonotype comes from a man aged 25 to 45 in good health. The chain recombines TRBV9 with TRBJ2-2; the D is unclear. Source material: memory CD8+ T cells sorted from blood. Subset: CD45RO+ cells pooled with CCR7-negative TemRA cells. The CDR3 region is CASSPRGLATGELFF. In DNA, the CDR3 is TGTGCCAGCAGCCCCAGAGGTTTGGCCACCGGGGAGCTGTTTTTT.